This T cell receptor (beta chain) was retrieved from a study of read filtering for tumor transcriptome and immune sequencing. From roughly 400 ng of RNA, a library with molecular barcoded alpha/delta and beta/gamma adaptors was made. TCRdb called the reads again in MiXCR, with one record for every CDR3 protein. The sample yields some 15,000 distinct CDR3 sequences, roughly 21% seen once. The table lists this clonotype with many counts. The receptor comes from a donor over 35 with multiple myeloma. Sequencing was carried out using a population of CD138-negative cells sorted from bone marrow.

The CDR3 loop reads CSARSQGSAQYF. The CDR3, as DNA: TGCAGTGCTAGGTCTCAGGGGAGCGCCCAGTACTTC. V gene TRBV20-1 combines with J gene TRBJ2-5; possible D gene TRBD1, 6 bases. Germline loops: CDR1 DFQATT, CDR2 SNEGSKA (reference sequence). This CDR3 is 12 amino acids long. Deletions cut 3 bases from V and 9 bases from J, with 14 bases between.